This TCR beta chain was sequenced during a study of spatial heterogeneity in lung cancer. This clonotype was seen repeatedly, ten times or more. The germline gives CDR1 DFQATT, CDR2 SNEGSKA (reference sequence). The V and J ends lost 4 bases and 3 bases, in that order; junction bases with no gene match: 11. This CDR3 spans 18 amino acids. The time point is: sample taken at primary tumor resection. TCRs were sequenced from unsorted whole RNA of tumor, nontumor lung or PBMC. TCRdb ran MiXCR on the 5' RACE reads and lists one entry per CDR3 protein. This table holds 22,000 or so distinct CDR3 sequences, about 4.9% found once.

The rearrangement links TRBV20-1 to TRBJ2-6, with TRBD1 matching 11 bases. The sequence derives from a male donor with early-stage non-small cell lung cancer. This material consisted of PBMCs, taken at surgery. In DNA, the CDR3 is TGCAGTGCTATCCCGTACCGGGACAGGGGGAATGGGGCCAACGTCCTGACTTTC. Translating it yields CSAIPYRDRGNGANVLTF.